The sequence of this TCR beta chain was determined in a study of cytomegalovirus exposure and HLA in healthy donors. Study information: The study placed approximately 81% of its approximately 360 genotyped donors in the Caucasian-associated ancestry cluster. Overall study findings and caveats: An analysis done earlier found most TCR beta V segments productive about 87% or about 30% of the time.

Concerning this clone itself: The antigen remains unidentified.

Amplification used 60 Vbeta primers and 13 Jbeta primers. Methods used by the authors: The count from a later analysis was 79 million or so unique TCR beta chains, 9.5 million to 11 million of them shared. TCRdb's table, derived via immunoSEQ multiplex PCR, lists solely in-frame clones and lacks some. The V and J calls and clone size were taken over from that table, and D and trimming were inferred from the DNA. Of 200,000 to 250,000 clones in the sample, 65% to 85% were seen once. The germline gives CDR1 MNHEY, CDR2 SMNVEV (reference sequence). V trimming: 4 bases; J trimming: 4 bases; junction bases outside the gene matches: 6. CDR3 size: 15 residues.

This TCR was sampled from a man between 45 and 60 years old in good health and CMV-seronegative. The chain carries TRBV27 and TRBJ2-2; 7 nucleotides agree with TRBD1. Sequenced sample: PBMCs. CDR3 region: CASSWTGGITGELFF. CDR3 bases: TGTGCCAGCAGTTGGACAGGTGGGATCACCGGGGAGCTGTTTTTT.